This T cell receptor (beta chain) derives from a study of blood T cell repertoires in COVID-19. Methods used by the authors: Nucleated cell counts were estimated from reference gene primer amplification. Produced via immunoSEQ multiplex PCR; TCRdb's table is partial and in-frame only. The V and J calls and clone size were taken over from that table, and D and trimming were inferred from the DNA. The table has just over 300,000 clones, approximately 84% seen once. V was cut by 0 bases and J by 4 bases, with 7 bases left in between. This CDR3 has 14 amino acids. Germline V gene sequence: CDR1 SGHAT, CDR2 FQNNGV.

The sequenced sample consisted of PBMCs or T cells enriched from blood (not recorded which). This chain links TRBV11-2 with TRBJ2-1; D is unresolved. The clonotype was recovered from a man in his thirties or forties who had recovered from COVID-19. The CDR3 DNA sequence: TGTGCCAGCAGCTTAGAGATAGCTTACAATGAGCAGTTCTTC. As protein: CASSLEIAYNEQFF. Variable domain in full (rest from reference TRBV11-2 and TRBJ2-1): EAGVAQSPRYKIIEKRQSVAFWCNPISGHATLYWYQQILGQGPKLLIQFQNNGVVDDSQLPKDRFSAERLKGVDSTLKIQPAKLEDSAVYLCASSLEIAYNEQFFGPGTRLTVL.